Following are 30 T cell receptor beta chains from one sample sequenced in a study of T cells after yellow fever vaccination. TCRdb reanalysed the 5' RACE reads using MiXCR and keeps one entry per CDR3 protein. Of 200,000 to 300,000 distinct CDR3 sequences listed, roughly 6.3% are singletons. The source was CD4+ T cells sorted from PBMCs, collected on the day of the yellow fever booster vaccination. All receptors come from a man aged 25-40 years who received the YFV17D yellow fever vaccine.

The chain has TRBV5-1 and TRBJ2-7; no definite D call. There are 14 residues in the CDR3. Trimming removed 4 bases at V and 6 bases at J, with 17 bases between. Germline-derived CDR1 and CDR2 are SGHRS and YFSETQ. The CDR3 here is CASSPEVVSSEQYF. The CDR3 nucleotides read TGCGCCAGCAGCCCGGAAGTAGTATCGTCCGAGCAGTACTTC.

This clonotype was counted only a few times. The J gene is TRBJ2-5, the V gene TRBV18; D gene ambiguous. Germline V gene sequence: CDR1 KGHSH, CDR2 LQKENI. V gave up 3 bases and J gave up 5 bases, with 10 bases separating them. This CDR3 is built from 13 residues. In nucleotides, the CDR3 is TGTGCCAGCTCACCTTATGGGGTTGAGACCCAGTACTTC. Its protein product is CASSPYGVETQYF.

This clonotype was recorded many times. The rearrangement links TRBV29-1 to TRBJ2-7, with 13 positions matching TRBD2. V trimming: 7 bases; J trimming: 6 bases; junction bases outside the gene matches: 9. Germline CDR1 and CDR2: SQVTM and ANQGSEA. The CDR3 consists of 14 residues. CDR3 sequence (DNA): TGCAGCGCGACCCGGACTAGCGGGAGACCCGAGCAGTACTTC. Its protein is CSATRTSGRPEQYF.

The chain links TRBV20-1 to TRBJ2-7, with TRBD1 as a possible D gene (5 bases). Trimming took 3 bases from V and 5 from J, leaving 14 bases between them. This CDR3 region has 13 residues. Germline-derived CDR1 and CDR2 are DFQATT and SNEGSKA (reference sequence). CDR3 coding DNA: TGCAGTGCTAGCCTGGCAGGGTTCGACGAGCAGTACTTC. Translated: CSASLAGFDEQYF.

This clonotype was picked up many times. The CDR3 DNA reads as TGTGCCAGCTCACTTGGTCCCGAAGAGACCCAGTACTTC. Amino acid sequence: CASSLGPEETQYF. The rearrangement links TRBV18 to TRBJ2-5, with D unresolved. Germline CDR1 is KGHSH and CDR2 is LQKENI. The CDR3 totals 13 residues. Trimming took 4 bases from V and 3 from J, leaving 9 bases between them.

This clonotype was recorded at least ten times. This chain connects TRBV3-1 to TRBJ2-7; perhaps TRBD2 as D (6 bases). Germline V gene lookup returns CDR1 LGHDT and CDR2 YNNKEL (reference sequence). There are 14 residues in the CDR3. The V gene lost 8 bases and the J gene lost 3 bases, with 17 bases spanning the gap. CDR3 DNA sequence: TGTGCCAGCTCAAAAGGTGGTAGCGGCTACGAGCAGTACTTC. This gives the protein CASSKGGSGYEQYF.

There are a few counts of this clonotype. The V call is TRBV7-6, the J call TRBJ2-1, with 8 bases lining up with TRBD2. The CDR3 extends over 15 amino acids. Germline V lookup: CDR1 SGHVS, CDR2 FNYEAQ. V was clipped by 5 bases and J by 7 bases; unmatched bases: 10. CDR3 sequence reads: CASSPRAGAGNEQFF. CDR3 DNA: TGTGCCAGCAGCCCCCGAGCGGGAGCGGGGAATGAGCAGTTCTTC. Looking up the rest from reference TRBV7-6 and TRBJ2-1 gives the full variable domain: GAGVSQSPRYKVTKRGQDVALRCDPISGHVSLYWYRQALGQGPEFLTYFNYEAQQDKSGLPNDRFSAERPEGSISTLTIQRTEQRDSAMYRCASSPRAGAGNEQFFGPGTRLTVL.

This clonotype has a handful of counts. The chain joins TRBV10-3 to TRBJ1-1, with 7 bases identical to TRBD1. Germline-derived CDR1 and CDR2 are ENHRY and SYGVKD. The CDR3 is made up of 13 amino acids. Unmatched junction bases numbered 11, after V lost 6 bases and J lost 10 bases. The CDR3 loop is CAISPGQESVAFF. The CDR3 DNA sequence: TGTGCCATCAGCCCAGGACAGGAGAGTGTAGCTTTCTTT.

This clonotype was found many times. V and J are TRBV28 and TRBJ2-7, with D uncertain. The CDR3 is 13 amino acids. The germline gives CDR1 MDHEN, CDR2 SYDVKM. The V and J ends lost 5 bases and 2 bases respectively, with 10 bases between them. The CDR3 here is CASSQGAPYEQYF. The CDR3 bases are TGTGCCAGCAGTCAAGGAGCCCCCTACGAGCAGTACTTC.

The chain uses TRBV18 and TRBJ1-2; D is uncertain. There are 13 residues in the CDR3. Per the germline V gene, CDR1 is KGHSH and CDR2 is LQKENI. V shed 1 base and J shed 5 bases, with 8 bases lying between them. The CDR3 region has the DNA TGTGCCAGCTCACCACGGAAAGGATATGGCTACACCTTC. This codes for CASSPRKGYGYTF.

This clonotype was seen more than once but under ten times. The rearrangement links TRBV4-1 to TRBJ1-4; TRBD1 matches 11 bases. The germline gives CDR1 MGHRA, CDR2 YSYEKL. This CDR3 region has 17 residues. J lost 8 bases, V lost 2 bases, and 10 bases had no gene match. The CDR3 protein is CASSQPGQGVTSEKLFF. CDR3 in DNA: TGCGCCAGCAGCCAACCGGGACAGGGGGTAACTTCGGAAAAACTGTTTTTT.

This clonotype was observed many times. The chain links TRBV29-1 to TRBJ2-7; TRBD1 aligns across 9 bases. CDR3 size: 13 residues. V shed 5 bases, J shed 5 bases, and the junction held 7 bases outside the gene matches. Germline CDR1 is SQVTM and CDR2 is ANQGSEA. The CDR3 reads CSVKTGGSHEQYF. The CDR3 DNA is TGCAGCGTTAAGACAGGGGGTTCTCACGAGCAGTACTTC.

The chain couples TRBV5-1 to TRBJ2-2; TRBD1 matches at 9 bases. Trimming cost V 0 bases and J 5 bases; bases outside gene matches: 2. CDR1 is SGHRS and CDR2 is YFSETQ in the germline V gene. This CDR3 region has 15 residues. The DNA of the CDR3 is TGCGCCAGCAGCTTGGACAGGGGGCTGACCGGGGAGCTGTTTTTT. Protein product: CASSLDRGLTGELFF. The whole variable domain, remainder taken from reference TRBV5-1 and TRBJ2-2, is KAGVTQTPRYLIKTRGQQVTLSCSPISGHRSVSWYQQTPGQGLQFLFEYFSETQRNKGNFPGRFSGRQFSNSRSEMNVSTLELGDSALYLCASSLDRGLTGELFFGEGSRLTVL.

This clonotype was detected only a few times. The chain carries TRBV19 and TRBJ1-3; D is undetermined. V was clipped by 7 bases and J by 11 bases, with 9 bases between them. The CDR3 is 10 residues long. Germline V lookup: CDR1 LNHDA, CDR2 SQIVND (reference sequence). CDR3 DNA: TGTGCCAGTAAAGGGCTCTCCATATATTTT. Residues: CASKGLSIYF.

This clonotype has just a few counts. The chain joins TRBV9 to TRBJ2-1; 12 bases match TRBD2. With 0 bases clipped from V and 9 bases from J, the junction kept 7 bases outside the gene matches. From germline, CDR1 is SGDLS and CDR2 YYNGEE. This CDR3 spans 16 amino acids. The CDR3 reads CASSVETSGSVVEQFF. In DNA form, the CDR3 reads TGTGCCAGCAGCGTAGAGACTAGCGGGAGTGTGGTTGAGCAGTTCTTC.

This clonotype has a count of ten or more. The J gene is TRBJ2-7, the V gene TRBV14; D remains unclear. This CDR3 contains 14 residues. V gave up 8 bases and J gave up 2 bases, with 16 bases separating them. From germline, CDR1 is SGHDN and CDR2 FVKESK. CDR3 nucleotide sequence: TGTGCCAGCGCGGCGAGGACCGTTCCCTACGAGCAGTACTTC. It translates to CASAARTVPYEQYF.

This clonotype appeared many times. The V and J genes are TRBV7-8 and TRBJ2-1, with D unclear. The length of the CDR3 is 16 residues. The V end lost 5 bases, the J end lost 6 bases, and 20 bases lay between the germline ends. Germline values: CDR1 SGHVS, CDR2 FQNEAQ. CDR3 DNA sequence: TGTGCCAGCAGCCCCCCTCGACGAGGTTTTAGCAATGAGCAGTTCTTC. This gives the protein CASSPPRRGFSNEQFF.

This chain uses TRBV3-1 with TRBJ1-2; 7 bases fit TRBD1. Germline V lookup: CDR1 LGHDT, CDR2 YNNKEL (reference sequence). Unmatched junction bases numbered 18, after V lost 4 bases and J lost 4 bases. The CDR3 consists of 18 residues. DNA for the CDR3: TGTGCCAGCAGCCCCCGTAGGGTGGGGACAGTGATCCCCTATGGCTACACCTTC. Protein product: CASSPRRVGTVIPYGYTF.

This clonotype appeared a few times. The chain links TRBV7-2 to TRBJ1-5; D is unresolved. V lost 3 bases, J lost 0 bases, and 9 bases lay in between. The CDR3 is 15 amino acids. In germline, CDR1 is SGHTA, CDR2 FQGNSA. The CDR3 protein is CASSLAPDSNQPQHF. DNA of the CDR3: TGTGCCAGCAGCTTGGCCCCTGATAGCAATCAGCCCCAGCATTTT.

The chain employs TRBV7-8 and TRBJ1-3, with TRBD1 matching 9 bases. The CDR3 is made up of 15 amino acids. Trimming removed 5 bases from V and 2 bases from J; junction bases left unmatched: 4. Germline V gene lookup returns CDR1 SGHVS and CDR2 FQNEAQ. CDR3 nucleotides: TGTGCCAGCAGCCCACAGGGGGCGGCTGGAAACACCATATATTTT. Its protein product is CASSPQGAAGNTIYF.

The genes are TRBV5-1 and TRBJ2-7, with 9 bases matching TRBD1. Unmatched junction bases numbered 6, after V lost 2 bases and J lost 6 bases. CDR3 length equals 14 residues. Germline V gene data show CDR1 as SGHRS and CDR2 as YFSETQ. The CDR3 here is CASSFRDRAVEQYF. The CDR3 nucleotides read TGCGCCAGCAGCTTCCGGGACAGGGCGGTCGAGCAGTACTTC. Using reference TRBV5-1 and TRBJ2-7 for the parts outside the CDR3, the full variable domain is KAGVTQTPRYLIKTRGQQVTLSCSPISGHRSVSWYQQTPGQGLQFLFEYFSETQRNKGNFPGRFSGRQFSNSRSEMNVSTLELGDSALYLCASSFRDRAVEQYFGPGTRLTVT.

The rearrangement links TRBV2 to TRBJ2-7; D may correspond to TRBD1 or TRBD2 (5 bases each). Germline V gene data show CDR1 as SNHLY and CDR2 as FYNNEI. V lost 2 bases and J 6 bases, leaving 11 bases between the germline ends. CDR3 length equals 13 residues. CDR3 sequence: CASSEWGLGEQYF. The CDR3 nucleotides are TGTGCCAGCAGTGAATGGGGGTTGGGCGAGCAGTACTTC. Combining the CDR3 with reference TRBV2 and TRBJ2-7 gives the whole variable domain EPEVTQTPSHQVTQMGQEVILRCVPISNHLYFYWYRQILGQKVEFLVSFYNNEISEKSEIFDDQFSVERPDGSNFTLKIRSTKLEDSAMYFCASSEWGLGEQYFGPGTRLTVT.

Only a few counts were recorded for this clonotype. This chain joins TRBV15 and TRBJ2-7; D remains ambiguous. From germline, CDR1 is LNHNV and CDR2 YYDKDF (reference sequence). V shed 0 bases and J shed 2 bases, with 8 bases lying between them. The CDR3 is 14 amino acids. CDR3 nucleotides: TGTGCCACCAGCAGAGAGAGGCTTGCCTACGAGCAGTACTTC. This sequence encodes CATSRERLAYEQYF.

This clonotype was detected a few times. The genes are TRBV15 and TRBJ2-7; 8 nucleotides match TRBD2. Germline CDR1 reads LNHNV; CDR2 reads YYDKDF (reference sequence). The CDR3 has 15 residues. After removal of 3 bases from V and 6 bases from J, the junction contained 10 bases not matched to a gene. The CDR3: CATSRIGASGFEQYF. The CDR3 nucleotides read TGTGCCACCAGCAGGATTGGGGCTAGCGGGTTCGAGCAGTACTTC.

This clonotype was picked up a small number of times. The junction departs from germline at one end; a sequencing error may be responsible. This chain joins TRBV6-5 and TRBJ2-1, with 7 bases aligning to TRBD2. The CDR3 totals 13 residues. Germline V gene data show CDR1 as MNHEY and CDR2 as SVGAGI. This chain's CDR3 is CASSYSGREGVVF. The CDR3 coding sequence is TGTGCCAGCAGTTACTCGGGCAGGGAGGGTGTCGTCTTC.

This clonotype was detected only a few times. The chain has TRBV29-1 and TRBJ1-1, with TRBD1 matching over 7 bases. V was pared by 8 bases and J by 2 bases, with 5 bases of the junction left unmatched. The CDR3 is 12 amino acids. Germline V gives CDR1 SQVTM, CDR2 ANQGSEA. The chain's CDR3 is CSTRGPNTEAFF. CDR3 DNA sequence: TGCAGCACTAGGGGGCCAAACACTGAAGCTTTCTTT.

There are a few counts of this clonotype. The rearrangement uses TRBV29-1 and TRBJ2-7, with 7 bases aligning to TRBD2. Germline trimming cut 4 bases from V and 3 bases from J; bases unmatched to any gene: 3. The CDR3 contains 12 residues. Germline V gene sequence: CDR1 SQVTM, CDR2 ANQGSEA. The CDR3 here is CSVVAGVYEQYF. In DNA, the CDR3 is TGCAGCGTTGTGGCGGGAGTCTACGAGCAGTACTTC.

This clonotype was observed a handful of times. The chain joins TRBV11-2 to TRBJ1-2; D remains unclear. The germline CDR1 and CDR2 sequences are SGHAT and FQNNGV. V gave up 0 bases and J gave up 7 bases, with 6 bases separating them. This CDR3 spans 12 amino acids. This CDR3 reads CASSLDRSGYTF. In DNA form, the CDR3 reads TGTGCCAGCAGCTTAGATAGGTCTGGCTACACCTTC.

The rearrangement uses TRBV5-5 and TRBJ2-5, with D possibly TRBD2 on 5 matching bases. The CDR3 consists of 15 residues. Germline CDR1 is SGHKS and CDR2 is YYEKEE (reference sequence). Trimming left V 4 bases short and J 1 base short, with 14 bases between. The CDR3, as DNA: TGTGCCAGCAGCGGGGATTGGGGAGTCCAAGAGACCCAGTACTTC. This gives the protein CASSGDWGVQETQYF.

This clonotype came up many times. This chain uses TRBV2 with TRBJ2-1; D tentatively reads TRBD1 or TRBD2 (5 bases each). CDR1 SNHLY and CDR2 FYNNEI come from the germline V gene. This CDR3 comprises 13 residues. The germline V and J ends were trimmed by 4 bases and 7 bases, with 11 bases remaining between them. The CDR3: CASSVMGENEQFF. CDR3 coding DNA: TGTGCCAGCAGTGTAATGGGGGAAAATGAGCAGTTCTTC. The entire variable domain, with the rest obtained from reference TRBV2 and TRBJ2-1, is as follows: EPEVTQTPSHQVTQMGQEVILRCVPISNHLYFYWYRQILGQKVEFLVSFYNNEISEKSEIFDDQFSVERPDGSNFTLKIRSTKLEDSAMYFCASSVMGENEQFFGPGTRLTVL.